The rows below give T cell receptor beta chains drawn from one sample of a study of technical replicates of blood from several donors. Clones were sequenced by immunoSEQ multiplex PCR, and TCRdb holds only the in-frame ones, with some missing. This table holds more than 65,000 clones, over 95% found once. Sequenced: T cells isolated from PBMCs. These receptors all come from a human donor in good health. Both conserved end residues are trimmed from each CDR3.

V gene | CDR3 protein
TRBV28 | ASSFPYYEQY
TRBV5-1 | ASSLSQGYEQY
TRBV28 | ASSFSDVYGYT
TRBV7-9 | ASSLGTGKHGYT
TRBV5-1 | ASSGAGLHFYYEQY
TRBV15 | ATSRHQGPGTEAF
TRBV9 | ASSVGRADKNGYT
TRBV27 | ASGTGTSGRNTGELF
TRBV27 | ASSLSTTFTGELF
TRBV28 | ASSSLQLYRGGNEQF
TRBV7-9 | ASSSTGYTNYGYT
TRBV29-1 | SVVGDEANYGYT
TRBV7-9 | ASSLRGGEMNTEAF
TRBV19 | ASSIGVFRGEETQY
TRBV19 | ASSIDPRLPRDTEAF
TRBV11-2 | ASSLGLTSQETQY
TRBV6-6 | ASSTGGLPSSYEQY
TRBV7-3 | ASSLLGAEQETQY
TRBV6-5 | ASSFALAREQY
TRBV5-8 | ASSLTGILYEQY
TRBV11-3 | ASSGTGTRNNEQF
TRBV21-1 | ASSKLILAGASSYEQY
TRBV5-6 | ASSLYPKPGVPGNQPQH
TRBV11-2 | ASSLSQGIAGELF
TRBV2 | ASSESGVPNYEQY
TRBV4-1 | ASSHAGQGATNEQF
TRBV7-9 | ASAGSGGYNEQF
TRBV6-6 | ASSYDSSGANVLT
TRBV30 | AWSQGAGANVLT
TRBV6-1 | ASSDTILSNTEAF
TRBV27 | ASSLWPGQGVRLGNSPLH
TRBV2 | ATHLYNLAGVVQETQY
TRBV5-1 | ASSLGGANEQY
TRBV5-5 | ASRGTEANYGYT
TRBV7-2 | ASSPRTSGHYEQY
TRBV6-5 | ASSYRESSYNEQF
TRBV27 | ASKLSGSTDTQY
TRBV10-3 | AISEPSTGGETQY
TRBV28 | ASLGLRPYEQY
TRBV7-9 | ASSSTGSNQPQH
TRBV6-5 | ASSSIVLGQQETQY
TRBV6-1 | ASSDPNRDYEQY
TRBV13 | ASSSDSGSDTQY
TRBV11-2 | ASSLRRSTSSLNEQF
TRBV29-1 | SALDRARGTGELF
TRBV19 | ASSSTSSGSPDTQY
TRBV5-1 | ASSSAEYSRGGYT
TRBV11-2 | ASSNRGPAGAAGNEQF